The 29 T cell receptor beta chains in this list originate from one sample, sequenced in a study of identical twins listed by TCRdb under 2016. The library was produced with 5' RACE. The data were produced on an Illumina HiSeq 2000. The raw public data were reprocessed by TCRdb itself: fastp quality trimming at Q25, MiXCR clonotype calling, in-frame beta chains only. A single entry per CDR3 protein holds the most common genes and DNA from its merged rows. This sample gives hundreds of thousands of distinct CDR3 sequences in total; less than 7% of them show up just once. The ten largest clones represent 1.5% to 2% of the sample. Sequencing was performed on naive T cells sorted from blood. In the paper's terms, the cell subset or site label means: cells isolated with a human naive T-cell isolation kit. Source of these receptors: a man aged 18 to 29 in good health.

This clonotype was detected many times. The CDR3 bases are TGTGCCACCAGTGATTGGGTTAATGAGCAGTTCTTC. This codes for CATSDWVNEQFF. The gene calls are TRBV24-1 and TRBJ2-1; no firm D call. V gave up 2 bases and J gave up 7 bases, with 5 bases separating them. Germline-derived CDR1 and CDR2 are KGHDR and SFDVKD. The CDR3 consists of 12 residues.

This sequence joins TRBV7-9 and TRBJ2-5; D possibly corresponds to TRBD1 (6 bases). Germline CDR1 reads SEHNR; CDR2 reads FQNEAQ (reference sequence). Deletions cut 5 bases from V and 2 bases from J, with 12 bases between. The CDR3 has 14 amino acids. The CDR3 region has the DNA TGTGCCAGCAGCACTACAGGGTGGCAAGAGACCCAGTACTTC. Translated: CASSTTGWQETQYF. Full variable domain (rest looked up from reference TRBV7-9 and TRBJ2-5): DTGVSQNPRHKITKRGQNVTFRCDPISEHNRLYWYRQTLGQGPEFLTYFQNEAQLEKSRLLSDRFSAERPKGSFSTLEIQRTEQGDSAMYLCASSTTGWQETQYFGPGTRLLVL.

This clonotype was observed at least ten times. The V and J genes are TRBV5-1 and TRBJ2-4; 7 nucleotides line up with TRBD1. V shed 1 base and J 0 bases; nucleotides not matched to a gene: 13. The CDR3 runs 19 residues. Germline CDR1 SGHRS, CDR2 YFSETQ. CDR3 nucleotide sequence: TGCGCCAGCAGCTTGTCCCGGGACAGCGAGAGACTAGCCAAAAACATTCAGTACTTC. Protein: CASSLSRDSERLAKNIQYF. The full variable domain, with the rest looked up from reference TRBV5-1 and TRBJ2-4, is KAGVTQTPRYLIKTRGQQVTLSCSPISGHRSVSWYQQTPGQGLQFLFEYFSETQRNKGNFPGRFSGRQFSNSRSEMNVSTLELGDSALYLCASSLSRDSERLAKNIQYFGAGTRLSVL.

V usage is TRBV20-1 and J usage is TRBJ1-2, with 9 bases lining up with TRBD1. There are 15 residues in the CDR3. Germline V gene sequence: CDR1 DFQATT, CDR2 SNEGSKA (reference sequence). Germline trimming cut 0 bases from V and 4 bases from J; bases unmatched to any gene: 6. CDR3 region: CSARESGTGTYGYTF. CDR3 nucleotide sequence: TGCAGTGCTAGAGAATCCGGGACAGGGACCTATGGCTACACCTTC.

This clonotype has a handful of counts. The chain has TRBV16 and TRBJ2-4, with 9 bases matching TRBD1. Germline V gives CDR1 KGHSY, CDR2 FQNENV. The CDR3 is made up of 16 amino acids. J lost 7 bases, V lost 4 bases, and 11 bases had no gene match. In nucleotides, the CDR3 is TGTGCCAGCAGCCCACTTACTAGGACAGGGGCGAACATTCAGTACTTC. It codes for CASSPLTRTGANIQYF.

This clonotype appeared a few times. For the CDR3, the DNA is TGCAGTGCTAGAGATCGGGTCACCGGGGAGCTGTTTTTT. This sequence encodes CSARDRVTGELFF. This chain uses TRBV20-1 with TRBJ2-2; D uncertain. The CDR3 consists of 13 residues. V shed 0 bases and J shed 4 bases, with 6 bases lying between them. Germline V gives CDR1 DFQATT, CDR2 SNEGSKA (reference sequence).

V gene TRBV11-2 combines with J gene TRBJ2-7; D might be TRBD1 (5 bases). Germline CDR1 SGHAT, CDR2 FQNNGV. Trimming pared 4 bases from V and 6 bases from J, leaving 16 bases between. The CDR3 consists of 14 residues. CDR3 residues: CASSSPSQGAEQYV. DNA of the CDR3: TGTGCCAGCAGCTCACCCTCCCAGGGTGCCGAGCAGTACGTC.

This clonotype was observed a few times. This chain joins TRBV12-3 or TRBV12-4 and TRBJ2-2, with 8 bases fitting TRBD2. V lost 3 bases and J lost 4; bases outside the gene matches: 7. The CDR3 extends over 16 amino acids. The CDR3 DNA is TGTGCCAGCAGTTTCGGGGGGGGCGCGGGCACCGGGGAGCTGTTTTTT. Translation gives CASSFGGGAGTGELFF.

This clonotype was detected only a few times. This chain links TRBV6-1 with TRBJ1-3; D is ambiguous. The germline V gene has CDR1 MNHNS and CDR2 SASEGT. This CDR3 is built from 17 residues. V lost 6 bases to trimming and J lost 3 bases, with 21 bases between them. In DNA form, the CDR3 reads TGTGCCAGCAGCCCCAGCGGTAGAGGGTTTAATGGAAACACCATATATTTT. Its translation: CASSPSGRGFNGNTIYF.

This clonotype was detected a few times. The chain joins TRBV28 to TRBJ1-5, with a weak D call TRBD1 (6 bases). The CDR3 consists of 14 residues. V was clipped by 9 bases and J by 9 bases, with 21 bases between them. The V gene's germline CDR1 is MDHEN and CDR2 SYDVKM. The CDR3 loop reads CASKTRGGAAPQHF. CDR3 nucleotides: TGTGCCAGTAAAACCAGAGGGGGGGCTGCGCCCCAGCATTTT.

For the CDR3, the DNA is TGTGCCAGCAGCCCTTCTGGGGGGATCTACGAGCAGTACTTC. It encodes CASSPSGGIYEQYF. The chain carries TRBV14 and TRBJ2-7; possible D gene TRBD2, 6 bases. The V gene lost 4 bases and the J gene lost 3 bases, with 13 bases spanning the gap. This CDR3 region has 14 residues. CDR1 SGHDN and CDR2 FVKESK come from the germline V gene.

This clonotype was recorded many times. The chain is built from TRBV20-1 and TRBJ1-1; D is perhaps TRBD1 (5 bases). The CDR3 runs 15 residues. Germline CDR1 DFQATT, CDR2 SNEGSKA (reference sequence). The germline V and J ends were trimmed by 3 bases and 5 bases, with 19 bases remaining between them. CDR3 nucleotide sequence: TGCAGTGCTAGGATGACTGTGGGGCGGGGGACTGAAGCTTTCTTT. It translates to CSARMTVGRGTEAFF.

The sample holds many counts of this clonotype. V gene TRBV24-1 combines with J gene TRBJ2-3; 7 bases align to TRBD1. V shed 0 bases and J 0 bases; nucleotides not matched to a gene: 2. Germline V gene data show CDR1 as KGHDR and CDR2 as SFDVKD. The CDR3 consists of 16 residues. The CDR3: CATSDLQGQSTDTQYF. CDR3 DNA: TGTGCCACCAGTGATTTGCAGGGACAGAGCACAGATACGCAGTATTTT.

V and J are TRBV20-1 and TRBJ1-5, with D unclear. Germline lookup yields CDR1 DFQATT and CDR2 SNEGSKA (reference sequence). Trimming pared 0 bases from V and 0 bases from J, leaving 15 bases between. The CDR3 runs to 17 residues. CDR3 DNA: TGCAGTGCTAGAGATGGTGTGTCCGGTTATAGCAATCAGCCCCAGCATTTT. It codes for CSARDGVSGYSNQPQHF.

This clonotype was counted ten times or more. CDR3 nucleotides: TGTGCCATCAGTGCGGGACTTATGGCTTTCTTT. It specifies CAISAGLMAFF. The genes are TRBV10-3 and TRBJ1-1, with D possibly being TRBD1 (5 bases). The V gene lost 4 bases and the J gene lost 11 bases, with 11 bases spanning the gap. CDR3 length: 11 residues. Germline assignment: CDR1 ENHRY and CDR2 SYGVKD.

In its sample, this clonotype was seen many times. The chain links TRBV6-1 to TRBJ1-5; D is uncertain. This CDR3 region has 12 residues. Looked up from germline, CDR1 is MNHNS and CDR2 is SASEGT. V was clipped by 1 base and J by 9 bases, with 7 bases between them. The CDR3 here is CASSEVGRPQHF. In DNA form, the CDR3 reads TGTGCCAGCAGTGAAGTGGGTCGGCCCCAGCATTTT.

At least ten counts were recorded for this clonotype. V gene TRBV20-1 combines with J gene TRBJ2-1, with a possible D match to TRBD2 (5 bases). From germline, CDR1 is DFQATT and CDR2 SNEGSKA (reference sequence). There are 14 residues in the CDR3. V was clipped by 5 bases and J by 5 bases, with 16 bases between them. The CDR3 region has the DNA TGCAGTGCTCTAAGGACTGAATCCCACAATGAGCAGTTCTTC. Translation: CSALRTESHNEQFF.

This clonotype was detected only a few times. The chain recombines TRBV7-2 with TRBJ2-7; unclear D gene. The CDR3 contains 13 residues. The V and J ends lost 5 bases and 4 bases respectively, with 12 bases between them. CDR1 is SGHTA, CDR2 FQGNSA, per germline. CDR3 nucleotides: TGTGCCAGCAGCCGAAGGAATGGGTACGAGCAGTACTTC. Its translation is CASSRRNGYEQYF. The full variable domain, completed using reference TRBV7-2 and TRBJ2-7, is GAGVSQSPSNKVTEKGKDVELRCDPISGHTALYWYRQSLGQGLEFLIYFQGNSAPDKSGLPSDRFSAERTGGSVSTLTIQRTQQEDSAVYLCASSRRNGYEQYFGPGTRLTVT.

The J gene is TRBJ1-5, the V gene TRBV20-1; D unresolved. The germline V gene has CDR1 DFQATT and CDR2 SNEGSKA (reference sequence). The CDR3 length is 12 residues. V was pared by 3 bases and J by 4 bases, with 7 bases between. CDR3 nucleotides: TGCAGTGCTAGCGTAACTAATCAGCCCCAGCATTTT. This encodes CSASVTNQPQHF.

This clonotype has just a few counts. This rearrangement joins TRBV5-1 to TRBJ2-1; no definite D call. This CDR3 region has 15 residues. Trimming took 2 bases from V and 5 from J, leaving 14 bases between them. Germline V lookup: CDR1 SGHRS, CDR2 YFSETQ. The CDR3 DNA is TGCGCCAGCAGCTTCGGGCTTACCGAAAACAATGAGCAGTTCTTC. Translation: CASSFGLTENNEQFF.

The chain uses TRBV30 and TRBJ2-6, with D unresolved. Germline V gene sequence: CDR1 GTSNPN, CDR2 SVGIG (reference sequence). The length of the CDR3 is 13 residues. V dropped 8 bases and J dropped 0 bases, with 8 bases sitting between them. The CDR3 sequence: CAHEGSGANVLTF. The CDR3 nucleotides read TGTGCCCACGAAGGCTCTGGGGCCAACGTCCTGACTTTC.

V and J are TRBV3-1 and TRBJ2-5, with D perhaps TRBD2 (6 bases). V was cut by 1 base and J by 5 bases, with 17 bases left in between. CDR1 and CDR2 from the germline V gene are LGHDT and YNNKEL (reference sequence). The CDR3 spans 16 residues. The CDR3 sequence is CASSQGPGEPSETQYF. The CDR3 DNA is TGTGCCAGCAGCCAAGGGCCGGGAGAACCCTCGGAGACCCAGTACTTC.

The table lists this clonotype with many counts. V and J are TRBV5-1 and TRBJ1-2; maybe TRBD1 (5 bases). The CDR3 covers 15 residues. The germline V gene has CDR1 SGHRS and CDR2 YFSETQ. Between the trimmed V and J ends, which lost 4 bases and 4 bases, there was a span of 17 bases. Here the CDR3 DNA reads TGCGCCAGCAGCGGGGGAACCGTTGGATTCTATGGCTACACCTTC. Its translation is CASSGGTVGFYGYTF.

V gene TRBV5-1 combines with J gene TRBJ2-1; D might be TRBD1 or TRBD2, each matching 9 bases. Trimming pared 7 bases from V and 9 bases from J, leaving 26 bases between. This CDR3 spans 16 amino acids. Germline CDR1 and CDR2: SGHRS and YFSETQ. CDR3 sequence: CASGTSSGMGQGEQFF. The DNA for the CDR3 is TGCGCCAGCGGTACCTCTAGCGGGATGGGACAGGGTGAGCAGTTCTTC.

CDR3 region: CASSLSSRGEKLFF. CDR3 in DNA: TGTGCCAGCAGTTTATCCAGCCGAGGAGAAAAACTGTTTTTT. The chain joins TRBV28 to TRBJ1-4; D is unresolved. V was shortened by 1 base and J by 8 bases, with 11 bases between the two germline ends. Germline CDR1 and CDR2: MDHEN and SYDVKM. The length of the CDR3 is 14 residues.

This clonotype was counted many times. The rearrangement links TRBV20-1 to TRBJ2-1; D is possibly TRBD2 (6 bases). The V gene lost 6 bases and the J gene lost 8 bases, with 8 bases spanning the gap. The CDR3 covers 10 residues. Germline CDR1 and CDR2: DFQATT and SNEGSKA (reference sequence). CDR3 protein: CSARDYEQFF. In DNA form, the CDR3 reads TGCAGTGCCCGGGACTATGAGCAGTTCTTC.

This clonotype has ten or more counts. The gene calls are TRBV12-5 and TRBJ1-2, with D unclear. Trimming left V 5 bases short and J 8 bases short, with 15 bases between. Germline assignment: CDR1 LGHNT and CDR2 FRNRAP. The CDR3 is 13 residues long. The CDR3 loop is CASGTPFFSGYTF. Here the CDR3 DNA reads TGTGCTAGTGGTACCCCTTTCTTTTCCGGCTACACCTTC.

The V gene is TRBV29-1, the J gene TRBJ2-2, with 11 positions matching TRBD2. Unmatched junction bases numbered 8, after V lost 7 bases and J lost 4 bases. Germline CDR1 and CDR2: SQVTM and ANQGSEA. CDR3 length: 15 residues. This CDR3 reads CSAWRLAGGTGELFF. In DNA, the CDR3 is TGCAGCGCCTGGCGGCTAGCGGGGGGCACCGGGGAGCTGTTTTTT.

A note on this clonotype: This sequence may be a read error, since a much larger clone differs from it by one base. The chain couples TRBV24-1 to TRBJ2-3; tentative D call: TRBD2 (5 bases). There are 14 residues in the CDR3. V gave up 5 bases and J gave up 6 bases, with 14 bases separating them. Germline V gene data show CDR1 as KGHDR and CDR2 as SFDVKD. CDR3 protein: CATSASRKADTQYF. In nucleotides, the CDR3 is TGTGCCACCAGTGCTAGCAGGAAGGCTGATACGCAGTATTTT.